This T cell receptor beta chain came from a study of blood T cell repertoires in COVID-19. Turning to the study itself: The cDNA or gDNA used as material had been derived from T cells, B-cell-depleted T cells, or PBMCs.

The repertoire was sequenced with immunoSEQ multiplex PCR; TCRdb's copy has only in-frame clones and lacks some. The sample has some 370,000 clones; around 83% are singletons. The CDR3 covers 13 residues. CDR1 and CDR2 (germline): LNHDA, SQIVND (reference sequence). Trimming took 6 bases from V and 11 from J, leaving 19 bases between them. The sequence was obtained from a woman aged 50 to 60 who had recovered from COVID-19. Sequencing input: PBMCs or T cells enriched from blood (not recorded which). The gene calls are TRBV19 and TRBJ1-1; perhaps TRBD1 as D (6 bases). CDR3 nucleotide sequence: TGTGCCAGTAGCGAAGTCCCTGGACAGACGGCTTTCTTT. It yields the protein CASSEVPGQTAFF.